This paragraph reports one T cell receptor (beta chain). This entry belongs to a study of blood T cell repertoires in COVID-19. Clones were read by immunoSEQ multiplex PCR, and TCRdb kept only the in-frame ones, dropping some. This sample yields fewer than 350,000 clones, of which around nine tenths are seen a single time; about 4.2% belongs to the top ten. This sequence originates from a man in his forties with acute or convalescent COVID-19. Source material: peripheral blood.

The DNA of the CDR3 is TGTGCCAGCAGCCAAAGACGCGGGGGATCCACAGATACGCAGTATTTT. Residues: CASSQRRGGSTDTQYF. The chain has TRBV4-2 and TRBJ2-3; 7 nucleotides agree with TRBD2. Losses at the gene ends were 2 bases for V and 2 bases for J; bases not matched to a gene: 7. The length of the CDR3 is 16 residues. The V gene's germline CDR1 is LGHNA and CDR2 YNFKEQ.